This TCR beta chain originates from a study of blood T cell repertoires in COVID-19. Study background: Donors in the United States, Italy and Spain gave samples during acute or convalescent COVID-19. PBMCs, B-cell-depleted T cells, or T cells were the source of the cDNA or gDNA that made up the material.

Seattle-derived patients entered the study during active infection and were followed longitudinally. The CDR3 is 16 amino acids. With 1 base clipped from V and 2 bases from J, the junction kept 4 bases outside the gene matches. Looked up from germline, CDR1 is SGHTA and CDR2 is FQGNSA. Data came from immunoSEQ multiplex PCR; TCRdb stores just in-frame clones and leaves some out. This repertoire shows about 360,000 clones, less than 90% found once; its top ten account for about 7.6%. Material for sequencing was peripheral blood. The receptor was derived from a woman aged 55-70 years with COVID-19, enrolled during active disease. J is TRBJ2-7 and V is TRBV7-2; the match to TRBD2 covers 11 bases. In DNA, the CDR3 is TGTGCCAGCAGCTTAGGTGCTAGCGGGGGGACCTACGAGCAGTACTTC. It encodes CASSLGASGGTYEQYF.